This is a list of T cell receptor beta chains from one sample in a study of blood T cell repertoires in COVID-19. The repertoire was sequenced with immunoSEQ multiplex PCR; TCRdb's copy has only in-frame clones and lacks some. This sample has tens of thousands of clones, with approximately 81% found just once. Sequenced material: peripheral blood. These receptors originate from an elderly woman with active or convalescent COVID-19. CDR3s include the opening cysteine and the closing phenylalanine or tryptophan. Fields, in order: J gene, V gene, D gene, clone size, CDR3 length, CDR3 DNA, CDR3 protein. D genes are given only for firm matches. Some rows have no size entry. The others give once, few or many, or a class for an expanded clone.

J: TRBJ2-7
V: TRBV6-6
D: -
size: -
length: 14
DNA: TGTGCCAGCAGTTACATGACAGATACCTACGAGCAGTACTTC
CDR3: CASSYMTDTYEQYF

J: TRBJ1-4
V: TRBV7-9
D: -
size: -
length: 13
DNA: TGTGCCAGCAGCCGCGCGGCTAATGAAAAACTGTTTTTT
CDR3: CASSRAANEKLFF

J: TRBJ2-7
V: TRBV28
D: -
size: -
length: 14
DNA: TGTGCCAGCACCCAAGGGGCAGGGACCTACGAGCAGTACTTC
CDR3: CASTQGAGTYEQYF

J: TRBJ1-4
V: TRBV19
D: -
size: -
length: 16
DNA: TGTGCCAGTAGTATAGCATCAGGGTCCGTCTCCGGAAAACTGTTTTTT
CDR3: CASSIASGSVSGKLFF

J: TRBJ2-2
V: TRBV7-9
D: TRBD1
size: -
length: 15
DNA: TGTGCCAGCAGCTTATTGGGGACAGTGCCCGGGGAGCTGTTTTTT
CDR3: CASSLLGTVPGELFF

J: TRBJ2-7
V: TRBV18
D: -
size: few
length: 13
DNA: TGTGCCAGCTCACCAGGCGGACACAACGAGCAGTACTTC
CDR3: CASSPGGHNEQYF

J: TRBJ2-3
V: TRBV5-1
D: TRBD1
size: -
length: 14
DNA: TGCGCCAGCAGTACTAGTGACAGGGGCAATACGCAGTATTTT
CDR3: CASSTSDRGNTQYF

J: TRBJ1-2
V: TRBV11-2
D: -
size: -
length: 17
DNA: TGTGCCAGCAGCTTAGATCGCCGCACCCGAGCTAACTATGGCTACACCTTC
CDR3: CASSLDRRTRANYGYTF

J: TRBJ2-3
V: TRBV28
D: TRBD2
size: few
length: 17
DNA: TGTGCCAGCAGTTTAGGGCTAGCGGGGGGGAACTCAGATACGCAGTATTTT
CDR3: CASSLGLAGGNSDTQYF

J: TRBJ1-2
V: TRBV2
D: -
size: once
length: 13
DNA: TGTGCCAGCAGTTATACTATCCTGAATGGCTACACCTTC
CDR3: CASSYTILNGYTF

J: TRBJ2-3
V: TRBV11-2
D: -
size: -
length: 14
DNA: TGTGCCAGCAGCTATCGGGGAGCAACAGATACGCAGTATTTT
CDR3: CASSYRGATDTQYF

J: TRBJ1-2
V: TRBV13
D: TRBD1
size: -
length: 15
DNA: TGTGCCAGCAGCCGTGGACAGGGGGCGAAAGATGGCTACACCTTC
CDR3: CASSRGQGAKDGYTF

J: TRBJ2-7
V: TRBV28
D: -
size: -
length: 15
DNA: TGTGCCAGCAGTTCTCCCCCTGGGGCAAAATACGAGCAGTACTTC
CDR3: CASSSPPGAKYEQYF

J: TRBJ2-7
V: TRBV29-1
D: TRBD1
size: -
length: 13
DNA: TGCAGCGTTCGGACAGGGACGGTCGACGAGCAGTACTTC
CDR3: CSVRTGTVDEQYF

J: TRBJ1-1
V: TRBV19
D: -
size: -
length: 12
DNA: TGTGCCAGTAGTATCGGTCACACTGAAGCTTTCTTT
CDR3: CASSIGHTEAFF